This T cell receptor beta chain stems from a study of blood T cell repertoires in COVID-19. Libraries were prepared by immunoSEQ multiplex PCR; TCRdb keeps only in-frame clonotypes and omits some of them. The sample lists about 400,000 clones; about 87% were seen once. Trimming pared 5 bases from V and 7 bases from J, leaving 12 bases between. CDR3 length equals 13 residues. Looked up from germline, CDR1 is SGHRS and CDR2 is YFSETQ. The chain couples TRBV5-1 to TRBJ1-4, with D perhaps TRBD1 (5 bases). The sequenced sample was PBMCs or T cells enriched from blood (not recorded which). The sequence was obtained from a man aged 35 to 55 in a cohort exposed to, infected with or recovered from COVID-19 (not recorded which). Here the CDR3 reads CASSQGSAEKLFF. The CDR3 DNA reads TGCGCCAGCAGTCAGGGTTCGGCTGAAAAACTGTTTTTT. The variable domain in full, with the rest retrieved from reference TRBV5-1 and TRBJ1-4, is KAGVTQTPRYLIKTRGQQVTLSCSPISGHRSVSWYQQTPGQGLQFLFEYFSETQRNKGNFPGRFSGRQFSNSRSEMNVSTLELGDSALYLCASSQGSAEKLFFGSGTQLSVL.